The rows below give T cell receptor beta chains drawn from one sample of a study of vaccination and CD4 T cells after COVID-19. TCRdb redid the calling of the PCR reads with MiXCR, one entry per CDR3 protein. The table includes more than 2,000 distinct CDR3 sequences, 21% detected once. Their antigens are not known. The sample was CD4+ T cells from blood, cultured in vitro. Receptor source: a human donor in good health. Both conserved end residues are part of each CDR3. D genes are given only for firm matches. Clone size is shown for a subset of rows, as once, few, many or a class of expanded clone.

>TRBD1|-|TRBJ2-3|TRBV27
CASSLGQGLDTQYF
TGTGCCAGCAGTTTAGGACAGGGGTTGGATACGCAGTATTTT
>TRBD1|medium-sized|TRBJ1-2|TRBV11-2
CASSLGQGATYGYTF
TGTGCCAGCAGCTTGGGACAGGGGGCAACTTACGGCTACACCTTC
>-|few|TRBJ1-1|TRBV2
CASSDEVNTEAFF
TGTGCCAGCAGTGATGAGGTGAACACTGAAGCTTTCTTT
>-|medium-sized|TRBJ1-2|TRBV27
CASSLYAGGLNYGYTF
TGTGCCAGCAGTTTATACGCGGGAGGACTTAACTATGGCTACACCTTC
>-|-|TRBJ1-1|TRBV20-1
CSARESVKRGAFF
TGCAGTGCTAGAGAGTCCGTGAAGCGCGGAGCTTTCTTT
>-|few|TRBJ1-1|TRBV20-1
CSADPGANTEAFF
TGCAGTGCGGACCCCGGGGCTAACACTGAAGCTTTCTTT
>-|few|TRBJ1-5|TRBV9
CASSPRGDTNQPQHF
TGTGCCAGCAGCCCCAGAGGGGACACCAATCAGCCCCAGCATTTT
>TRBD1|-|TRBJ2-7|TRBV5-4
CASSSGQGYEQYF
TGTGCCAGCAGCTCGGGACAGGGCTACGAGCAGTACTTC
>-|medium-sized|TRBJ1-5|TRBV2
CASRIGYSNQPQHF
TGTGCCAGCCGGATAGGTTATAGCAATCAGCCCCAGCATTTT
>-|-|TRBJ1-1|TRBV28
CASSLAVSEAFF
TGTGCCAGCAGTTTAGCTGTCTCTGAAGCTTTCTTT
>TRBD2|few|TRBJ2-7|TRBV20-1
CSARGLAGNFPDEQYF
TGCAGTGCTAGGGGACTAGCGGGGAACTTTCCTGACGAGCAGTACTTC
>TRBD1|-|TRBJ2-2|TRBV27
CASTSRDSYTGELFF
TGTGCCAGCACTTCTCGGGACAGTTACACCGGGGAGCTGTTTTTT
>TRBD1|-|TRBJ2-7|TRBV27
CASSFRPGQGASYEQYF
TGTGCCAGCAGTTTTAGGCCGGGACAGGGGGCCTCCTACGAGCAGTACTTC
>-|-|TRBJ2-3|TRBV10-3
CAISAGIDTQYF
TGTGCCATCAGCGCAGGGATAGATACGCAGTATTTT
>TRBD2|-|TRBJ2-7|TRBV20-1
CSARVPAGTYEQHF
TGCAGTGCTAGAGTTCCAGCGGGGACCTACGAGCAGCACTTC
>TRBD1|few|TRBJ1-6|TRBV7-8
CASSLMTGWDNSPLHF
TGTGCCAGCAGCTTGATGACAGGGTGGGATAATTCACCCCTCCACTTT
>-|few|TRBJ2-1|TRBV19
CASSWDSQRGNEQFF
TGTGCCAGTTCTTGGGACTCCCAAAGAGGGAATGAGCAGTTCTTC
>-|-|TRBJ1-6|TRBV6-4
CASSVYPVRPLHF
TGTGCCAGCAGTGTCTACCCGGTGAGGCCCCTCCACTTT
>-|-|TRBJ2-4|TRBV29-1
CSVEGTELNIQYF
TGCAGCGTTGAAGGCACGGAGCTAAACATTCAGTACTTC
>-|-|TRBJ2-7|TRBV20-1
CSARSEYYEQYF
TGCAGTGCTAGGTCCGAATACTACGAGCAGTACTTC
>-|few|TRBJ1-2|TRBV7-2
CASSLTGLPGGNYGYTF
TGTGCCAGCAGCTTAACAGGCCTCCCGGGGGGGAACTATGGCTACACCTTC
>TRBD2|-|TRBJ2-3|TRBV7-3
CASSLNLAASSDTQYF
TGTGCCAGCAGCTTAAACCTAGCGGCTAGCTCAGATACGCAGTATTTT
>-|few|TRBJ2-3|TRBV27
CASSFTVTKTDTQYF
TGTGCCAGCAGTTTCACAGTGACAAAAACAGATACGCAGTATTTT
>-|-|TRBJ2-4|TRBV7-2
CASSLDHRAIQYF
TGTGCCAGCAGCTTAGATCACCGGGCCATTCAGTACTTC
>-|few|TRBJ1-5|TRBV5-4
CASSFGLDQPQHF
TGTGCCAGCAGCTTTGGGTTGGATCAGCCCCAGCATTTT
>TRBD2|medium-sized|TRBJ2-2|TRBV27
CASSLSGREVGELFF
TGTGCCAGCAGTTTATCGGGGAGGGAAGTCGGGGAGCTGTTTTTT
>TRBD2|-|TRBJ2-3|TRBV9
CASSARGGTSGITDTQYF
TGTGCCAGCAGCGCCCGAGGGGGGACTAGCGGAATCACAGATACGCAGTATTTT
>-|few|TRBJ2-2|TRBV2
CASKTRRDAGELFF
TGTGCCAGCAAGACGAGGCGGGATGCCGGGGAGCTGTTTTTT
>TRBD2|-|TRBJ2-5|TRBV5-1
CASSLGGIAGFQETQYF
TGCGCCAGCAGCTTGGGGGGTATAGCGGGGTTTCAAGAGACCCAGTACTTC
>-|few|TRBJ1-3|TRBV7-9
CAHRGGPSGNTIYF
TGTGCCCACCGGGGGGGACCCTCTGGAAACACCATATATTTT
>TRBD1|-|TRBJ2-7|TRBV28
CASRQGAGDYEQYF
TGTGCCAGCAGACAGGGGGCAGGAGATTACGAGCAGTACTTC
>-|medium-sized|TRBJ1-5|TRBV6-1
CASSEYFGYNQPQHF
TGTGCCAGCAGCGAATATTTCGGTTACAATCAGCCCCAGCATTTT
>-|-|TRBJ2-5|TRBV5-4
CASRKRGEQETQYF
TGTGCCAGCAGGAAGAGAGGGGAGCAAGAGACCCAGTACTTC
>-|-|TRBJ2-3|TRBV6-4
CASSEQPTDTQYF
TGTGCCAGCAGTGAACAGCCAACAGATACGCAGTATTTT
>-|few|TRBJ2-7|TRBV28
CASSSHGYEQYF
TGTGCCAGCAGTTCTCACGGTTACGAGCAGTACTTC
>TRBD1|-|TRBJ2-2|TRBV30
CAWSPQGDETGELFF
TGTGCCTGGAGTCCACAGGGGGACGAAACCGGGGAGCTGTTTTTT
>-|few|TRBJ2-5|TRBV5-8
CASSLDAGAGETQYF
TGTGCCAGCAGCTTGGATGCGGGGGCGGGAGAGACCCAGTACTTC
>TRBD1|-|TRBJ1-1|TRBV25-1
CASRPLTGLFAEAFF
TGTGCCAGCCGGCCACTGACAGGGTTATTCGCTGAAGCTTTCTTT
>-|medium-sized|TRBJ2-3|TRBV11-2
CASSTRLSGDTQYF
TGTGCCAGCAGCACAAGACTAAGTGGAGATACGCAGTATTTT
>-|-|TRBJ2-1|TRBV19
CASSGLNSAGYNEQFF
TGTGCCAGTAGTGGACTAAACAGCGCGGGGTACAATGAGCAGTTCTTC
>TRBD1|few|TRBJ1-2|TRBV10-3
CAISDSGTGEGYTF
TGTGCCATCAGTGATTCCGGGACAGGGGAAGGCTACACCTTC
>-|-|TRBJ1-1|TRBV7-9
CASSQWDAGSFLLF
TGTGCCAGCAGCCAGTGGGACGCTGGAAGCTTTCTCTTATTT